One and the same sample provided the 27 T cell receptor beta chains below, sequenced in a study of spatial heterogeneity in lung cancer. The sample's time point: sample taken at primary tumor resection. TCRdb reprocessed the 5' RACE reads with MiXCR, giving one entry per CDR3 protein. The data show 30,000 to 40,000 distinct CDR3 sequences, 5% to 6.5% seen once. Sequenced material: PBMCs, taken at surgery. The origin of the receptors is a female donor with early-stage non-small cell lung cancer.

This clonotype was counted a few times. This sequence joins TRBV4-3 and TRBJ2-5; 8 bases map to TRBD2. This CDR3 comprises 15 residues. CDR1 is LGHNA and CDR2 is YSLEER in the germline V gene. V was clipped by 3 bases and J by 3 bases; unmatched bases: 6. The CDR3 is CASSHSRGVEETQYF. Written as DNA, the CDR3 is TGCGCCAGCAGCCACTCGCGGGGGGTAGAAGAGACCCAGTACTTC.

This clonotype was counted at least ten times. The rearrangement uses TRBV7-9 and TRBJ1-5; maybe TRBD1 (6 bases). Trimming stripped 5 bases from V and 0 bases from J, with 11 bases between. Germline CDR1 is SEHNR and CDR2 is FQNEAQ (reference sequence). The CDR3 consists of 15 residues. As DNA, the CDR3 is TGTGCCAGCAGCCCCGGGGGCTTTAGCAATCAGCCCCAGCATTTT. This encodes CASSPGGFSNQPQHF.

Many counts were recorded for this clonotype. The J gene is TRBJ1-5, the V gene TRBV15; 7 nucleotides match TRBD1. Germline loops: CDR1 LNHNV, CDR2 YYDKDF (reference sequence). The CDR3 is 14 amino acids. V lost 3 bases to trimming and J lost 5 bases; unmatched junction nucleotides: 4. As DNA, the CDR3 is TGTGCCACCAGCAGCCGGGACAGATATCAGCCCCAGCATTTT. This encodes CATSSRDRYQPQHF.

The V gene is TRBV9, the J gene TRBJ2-7; D possibly corresponds to TRBD1 (5 bases). There are 14 residues in the CDR3. V was trimmed by 0 bases and J by 2 bases, leaving 9 bases between them. Germline values: CDR1 SGDLS, CDR2 YYNGEE. CDR3 in amino acids: CASSVGGKTYEQYF. The CDR3 coding sequence is TGTGCCAGCAGCGTAGGGGGCAAAACCTACGAGCAGTACTTC.

This clonotype was counted only a few times. V is TRBV5-5 and J is TRBJ2-5; TRBD2 matches 9 bases. The junction had 10 bases not matched to a gene; V was cut back by 2 bases and J by 5 bases. Germline V CDR1 and CDR2: SGHKS, YYEKEE (reference sequence). The CDR3 length is 16 residues. This chain's CDR3 is CASSFLAGYPGETQYF. The CDR3 nucleotides read TGTGCCAGCAGCTTCCTAGCGGGGTACCCGGGGGAGACCCAGTACTTC.

There are a few counts of this clonotype. The chain recombines TRBV11-2 with TRBJ1-2; TRBD1 matches at 8 bases. V trimming: 5 bases; J trimming: 4 bases; junction bases outside the gene matches: 12. Germline V gene data show CDR1 as SGHAT and CDR2 as FQNNGV. The CDR3 length is 16 residues. As DNA, the CDR3 is TGTGCCAGCAGCCCCCGGGGGGCAGGGGGCTTCTATGGCTACACCTTC. Protein product: CASSPRGAGGFYGYTF.

The chain has TRBV6-1 and TRBJ2-3, with 13 nucleotides matching TRBD2. Germline V lookup: CDR1 MNHNS, CDR2 SASEGT. Unmatched junction bases numbered 5, after V lost 7 bases and J lost 4 bases. The length of the CDR3 is 15 residues. Written as DNA, the CDR3 is TGTGCCAGCATACTAGCGGGGGGGCGGGCAGATACGCAGTATTTT. This encodes CASILAGGRADTQYF.

The table lists this clonotype with a few counts. The CDR3 DNA reads TGTGCCAGCAGACTTTATAGCAATCAGCCCCAGCATTTT. Amino acids: CASRLYSNQPQHF. The chain links TRBV2 to TRBJ1-5; no reliable D call. Germline lookup yields CDR1 SNHLY and CDR2 FYNNEI. This CDR3 region has 13 residues. The ends were cut back, 6 bases at V and 0 bases at J, with 6 bases in the middle.

This clonotype occurred many times. V is TRBV21-1 and J is TRBJ1-6; the table's D call TRBD1 went unverified against the DNA. TRBV21-1 is marked as a pseudogene. There are 14 residues in the CDR3. CDR3: CASSNQGSDSPLHF. The CDR3 DNA reads TGTGCCAGCAGCAATCAGGGATCGGATTCACCCCTCCACTTT.

The chain is built from TRBV19 and TRBJ1-5, with TRBD1 matching 8 bases. This CDR3 contains 15 residues. With V trimmed by 5 bases and J by 7 bases, 10 bases remained unmatched. CDR1 is LNHDA and CDR2 is SQIVND in the germline V gene (reference sequence). CDR3 in amino acids: CASSLGRGPGQPQHF. The CDR3 DNA is TGTGCCAGTAGTTTGGGCAGGGGGCCGGGGCAGCCCCAGCATTTT. Based on the CDR3 plus reference TRBV19 and TRBJ1-5, the full variable domain is DGGITQSPKYLFRKEGQNVTLSCEQNLNHDAMYWYRQDPGQGLRLIYYSQIVNDFQKGDIAEGYSVSREKKESFPLTVTSAQKNPTAFYLCASSLGRGPGQPQHFGDGTRLSIL.

This clonotype occurred many times. The chain combines TRBV18 with TRBJ2-3; TRBD2 is a possible D gene (7 bases). Trimming left V 2 bases short and J 2 bases short, with 14 bases between. The CDR3 is 16 amino acids. CDR1 and CDR2 from the germline V gene are KGHSH and LQKENI. The DNA of the CDR3 is TGTGCCAGCTCACCATCCATGGCGGGGGCCACAGATACGCAGTATTTT. It specifies CASSPSMAGATDTQYF.

In this sample, this clonotype turned up many times. This chain joins TRBV14 and TRBJ2-3; 8 bases match TRBD2. Germline V gene sequence: CDR1 SGHDN, CDR2 FVKESK. With V trimmed by 4 bases and J by 0 bases, 6 bases remained unmatched. This CDR3 has 16 residues. The CDR3, as DNA: TGTGCCAGCAGCCCCCTTCGGGGGGGGAGCACAGATACGCAGTATTTT. As protein: CASSPLRGGSTDTQYF.

This clonotype was detected ten times or more. The chain combines TRBV5-1 with TRBJ2-6; D gene uncertain. The V gene's germline CDR1 is SGHRS and CDR2 YFSETQ. The V gene lost 1 base and the J gene lost 3 bases, with 8 bases spanning the gap. This CDR3 contains 15 residues. CDR3 residues: CASSLPLRGANVLTF. Written as DNA, the CDR3 is TGCGCCAGCAGCTTGCCTCTGCGTGGGGCCAACGTCCTGACTTTC.

This clonotype has a count of ten or more. This chain connects TRBV2 to TRBJ2-7, with D possibly matching TRBD2 (6 bases). The CDR3 sequence is 14 residues long. Germline CDR1 and CDR2: SNHLY and FYNNEI. Trimming took 1 base from V and 2 from J, leaving 9 bases between them. The CDR3 DNA follows: TGTGCCAGCAGTGAAGGCGGGGAGGCCTACGAGCAGTACTTC. As protein: CASSEGGEAYEQYF.

At least ten counts were recorded for this clonotype. CDR3 protein: CASSPRDRGIVVYGYTF. CDR3 nucleotides: TGTGCCAGCAGCCCCAGGGACAGGGGAATCGTGGTCTATGGCTACACCTTC. This sequence joins TRBV4-2 and TRBJ1-2, with 10 bases matching TRBD1. V lost 4 bases to trimming and J lost 4 bases; unmatched junction nucleotides: 12. The V gene's germline CDR1 is LGHNA and CDR2 YNFKEQ. The CDR3 runs to 17 residues.

This clonotype has only a few counts. This chain uses TRBV3-1 with TRBJ2-3; D may correspond to TRBD1 or TRBD2 (5 bases each). CDR1 and CDR2 from the germline V gene are LGHDT and YNNKEL (reference sequence). V was trimmed by 4 bases and J by 9 bases, leaving 17 bases between them. The length of the CDR3 is 14 residues. In DNA, the CDR3 is TGTGCCAGCAGCCGGGACGCCACTAGACTGACGCAGTATTTT. It yields the protein CASSRDATRLTQYF.

The table lists this clonotype with many counts. The rearrangement uses TRBV2 and TRBJ1-6; D is uncertain. Deletions cut 6 bases from V and 8 bases from J, with 5 bases between. The germline V gene encodes CDR1 SNHLY and CDR2 FYNNEI. The CDR3 is 11 residues long. CDR3 nucleotide sequence: TGTGCCAGCAGGCAGTATTCACCCCTCCACTTT. Its protein product is CASRQYSPLHF.

This clonotype was found many times. V gene TRBV6-5 combines with J gene TRBJ2-3; 7 nucleotides agree with TRBD1. V trimming: 6 bases; J trimming: 7 bases; junction bases outside the gene matches: 10. This CDR3 is 14 amino acids long. Germline CDR1 and CDR2: MNHEY and SVGAGI. The DNA of the CDR3 is TGTGCCAGCAGGGACAGGCAGGGTTTGAATACGCAGTATTTT. Translated: CASRDRQGLNTQYF.

V gene TRBV2 combines with J gene TRBJ2-3; 12 positions match TRBD2. Germline CDR1 and CDR2: SNHLY and FYNNEI. The CDR3 runs to 15 residues. The junction had 6 bases not matched to a gene; V was cut back by 5 bases and J by 6 bases. CDR3 DNA: TGTGCCAGCAGTATACTAGCGGGGGGCCACGATACGCAGTATTTT. It specifies CASSILAGGHDTQYF.

A word on this clonotype: One junction end does not reproduce the germline sequence, and a read error may be involved. The J gene is TRBJ2-3, the V gene TRBV24-1; D gene uncertain. Germline CDR1 reads KGHDR; CDR2 reads SFDVKD. The length of the CDR3 is 16 residues. The CDR3 DNA follows: TGTGCCACCAGTGACCCTACCGAAGGAAGCACAGAAACGCAGTATTTT. This sequence encodes CATSDPTEGSTETQYF.

This clonotype was counted at least ten times. This sequence joins TRBV5-1 and TRBJ1-1; 9 nucleotides agree with TRBD1. CDR1 and CDR2 from the germline V gene are SGHRS and YFSETQ. The CDR3 is 16 residues long. Trimming at V came to 3 bases and at J to 1 base, leaving 7 bases not matched to a gene. CDR3 sequence (DNA): TGCGCCAGCAGCTGGACAGGGGCCGTGTCGAACACTGAAGCTTTCTTT. Its protein is CASSWTGAVSNTEAFF.

This clonotype has a count of ten or more. This chain uses TRBV29-1 with TRBJ2-5; maybe TRBD2 (6 bases). This CDR3 is built from 13 residues. Germline V gene data show CDR1 as SQVTM and CDR2 as ANQGSEA. V lost 7 bases, J lost 1 base, and 13 bases lay in between. The CDR3 is CSASWGVQETQYF. The CDR3 DNA reads as TGCAGCGCATCCTGGGGGGTCCAAGAGACCCAGTACTTC.

This clonotype has ten or more counts. The chain uses TRBV20-1 and TRBJ2-3; perhaps TRBD2 as D (5 bases). This CDR3 comprises 11 residues. The germline CDR1 and CDR2 sequences are DFQATT and SNEGSKA (reference sequence). CDR3 loop: CGLVSTDTQYF. The CDR3 DNA follows: TGCGGACTTGTTAGCACAGATACGCAGTATTTT.

This clonotype was recorded at least ten times. The J gene is TRBJ1-4, the V gene TRBV5-1; D unresolved. This CDR3 spans 14 amino acids. Germline CDR1 reads SGHRS; CDR2 reads YFSETQ. V was pared by 0 bases and J by 4 bases, with 7 bases between. DNA for the CDR3: TGCGCCAGCAGCTTGGGAGAAGTTAATGAAAAACTGTTTTTT. As protein: CASSLGEVNEKLFF.

This clonotype was found a few times. This chain joins TRBV7-9 and TRBJ1-2, with D unclear. Looked up from germline, CDR1 is SEHNR and CDR2 is FQNEAQ (reference sequence). V lost 5 bases, J lost 8 bases, and 18 bases lay in between. CDR3 size: 14 residues. In nucleotides, the CDR3 is TGTGCCAGCAGCGAAAACGTGGCGCAGCCGGGCTACACCTTC. This translates into CASSENVAQPGYTF.

This clonotype occurred many times. The chain is built from TRBV27 and TRBJ1-2; D remains unclear. V was cut by 5 bases and J by 4 bases, with 11 bases left in between. This CDR3 has 13 residues. Germline assignment: CDR1 MNHEY and CDR2 SMNVEV (reference sequence). The CDR3 is CASSRSGTYGYTF. The CDR3 DNA reads as TGTGCCAGCAGTAGATCTGGAACCTATGGCTACACCTTC.

This clonotype was observed at least ten times. The rearrangement joins TRBV6-2 or TRBV6-3 to TRBJ1-5, with 8 bases fitting TRBD1. The CDR3 loop spans 15 amino acids. Germline V CDR1 and CDR2: MNHEY, SVGEGT. V shed 6 bases and J 6 bases; nucleotides not matched to a gene: 10. CDR3 DNA: TGTGCCAGCAGGTCCGGACAGGGTTCGATTCAGCCCCAGCATTTT. This gives the protein CASRSGQGSIQPQHF.